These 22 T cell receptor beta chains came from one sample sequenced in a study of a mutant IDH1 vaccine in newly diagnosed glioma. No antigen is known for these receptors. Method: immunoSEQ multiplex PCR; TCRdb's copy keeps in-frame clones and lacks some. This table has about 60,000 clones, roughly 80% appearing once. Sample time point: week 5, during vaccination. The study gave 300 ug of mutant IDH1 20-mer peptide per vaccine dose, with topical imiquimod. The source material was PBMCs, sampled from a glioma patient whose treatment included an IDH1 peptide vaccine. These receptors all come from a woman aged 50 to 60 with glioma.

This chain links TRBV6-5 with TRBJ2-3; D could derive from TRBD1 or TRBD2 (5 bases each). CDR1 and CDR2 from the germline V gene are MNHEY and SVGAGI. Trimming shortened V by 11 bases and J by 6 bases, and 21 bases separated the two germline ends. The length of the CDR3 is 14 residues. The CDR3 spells CASRDPRGPDTQYF. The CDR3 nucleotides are TGTGCCTCCAGGGACCCTAGGGGCCCCGATACGCAGTATTTT.

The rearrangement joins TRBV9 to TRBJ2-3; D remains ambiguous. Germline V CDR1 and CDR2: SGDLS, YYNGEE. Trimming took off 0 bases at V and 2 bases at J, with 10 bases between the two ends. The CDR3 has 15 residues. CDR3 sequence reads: CASSVEAATTDTQYF. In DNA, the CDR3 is TGTGCCAGCAGCGTAGAGGCAGCTACCACAGATACGCAGTATTTT.

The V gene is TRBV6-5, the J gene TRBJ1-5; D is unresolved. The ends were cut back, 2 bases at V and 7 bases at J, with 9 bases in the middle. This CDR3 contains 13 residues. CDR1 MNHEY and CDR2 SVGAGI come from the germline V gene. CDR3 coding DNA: TGTGCCAGCAGTTACGGGCCGGGGCAGCCCCAGCATTTT. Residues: CASSYGPGQPQHF.

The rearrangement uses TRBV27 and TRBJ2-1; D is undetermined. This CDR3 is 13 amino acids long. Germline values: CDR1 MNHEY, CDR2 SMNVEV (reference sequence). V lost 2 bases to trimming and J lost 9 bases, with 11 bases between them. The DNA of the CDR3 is TGTGCCAGCAGTTTAGACTTTACGGGTGAGCAGTTCTTC. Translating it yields CASSLDFTGEQFF.

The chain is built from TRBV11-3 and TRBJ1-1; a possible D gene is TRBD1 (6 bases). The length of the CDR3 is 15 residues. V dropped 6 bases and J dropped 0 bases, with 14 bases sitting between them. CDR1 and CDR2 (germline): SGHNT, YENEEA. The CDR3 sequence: CASSQIRGLNTEAFF. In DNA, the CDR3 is TGTGCCAGCAGTCAGATCAGGGGATTGAACACTGAAGCTTTCTTT.

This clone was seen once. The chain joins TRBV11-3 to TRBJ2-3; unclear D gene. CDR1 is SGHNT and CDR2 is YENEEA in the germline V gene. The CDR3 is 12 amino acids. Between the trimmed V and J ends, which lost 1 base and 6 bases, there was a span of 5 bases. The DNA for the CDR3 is TGTGCCAGCAGCTTAGTCCCGGATACGCAGTATTTT. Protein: CASSLVPDTQYF.

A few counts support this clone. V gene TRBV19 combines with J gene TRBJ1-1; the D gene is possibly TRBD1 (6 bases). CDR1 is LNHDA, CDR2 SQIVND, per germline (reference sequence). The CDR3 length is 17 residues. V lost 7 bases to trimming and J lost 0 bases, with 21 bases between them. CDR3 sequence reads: CASTASGRGVLNTEAFF. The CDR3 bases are TGTGCCAGTACTGCTTCGGGCAGGGGCGTTTTGAACACTGAAGCTTTCTTT.

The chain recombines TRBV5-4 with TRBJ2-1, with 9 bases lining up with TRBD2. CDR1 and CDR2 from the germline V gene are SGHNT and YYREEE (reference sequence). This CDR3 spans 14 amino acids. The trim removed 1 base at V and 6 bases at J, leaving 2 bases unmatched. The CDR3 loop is CASSLLAGSNEQFF. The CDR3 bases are TGTGCCAGCAGCTTGCTAGCGGGGAGCAATGAGCAGTTCTTC.

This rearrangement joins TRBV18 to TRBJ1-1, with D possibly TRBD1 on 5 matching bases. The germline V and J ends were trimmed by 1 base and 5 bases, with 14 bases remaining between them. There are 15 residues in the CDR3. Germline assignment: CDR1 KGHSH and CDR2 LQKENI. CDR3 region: CASSPRGTRGTEAFF. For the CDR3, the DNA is TGTGCCAGCTCACCACGGGGGACTCGGGGGACTGAAGCTTTCTTT.

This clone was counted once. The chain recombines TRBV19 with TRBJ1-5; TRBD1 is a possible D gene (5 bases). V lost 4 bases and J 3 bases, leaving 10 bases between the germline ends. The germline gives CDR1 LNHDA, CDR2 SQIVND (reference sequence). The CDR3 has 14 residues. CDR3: CASSKRQPNQPQHF. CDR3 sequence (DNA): TGTGCCAGTAGTAAACGACAGCCCAATCAGCCCCAGCATTTT. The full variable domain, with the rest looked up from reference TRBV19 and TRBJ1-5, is DGGITQSPKYLFRKEGQNVTLSCEQNLNHDAMYWYRQDPGQGLRLIYYSQIVNDFQKGDIAEGYSVSREKKESFPLTVTSAQKNPTAFYLCASSKRQPNQPQHFGDGTRLSIL.

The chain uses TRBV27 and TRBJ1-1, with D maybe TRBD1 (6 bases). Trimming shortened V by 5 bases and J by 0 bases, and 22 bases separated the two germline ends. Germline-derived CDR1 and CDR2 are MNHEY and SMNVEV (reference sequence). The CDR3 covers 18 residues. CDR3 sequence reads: CASSRNLGTGTMNTEAFF. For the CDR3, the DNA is TGTGCCAGCAGTCGAAATCTCGGCACAGGGACCATGAACACTGAAGCTTTCTTT.

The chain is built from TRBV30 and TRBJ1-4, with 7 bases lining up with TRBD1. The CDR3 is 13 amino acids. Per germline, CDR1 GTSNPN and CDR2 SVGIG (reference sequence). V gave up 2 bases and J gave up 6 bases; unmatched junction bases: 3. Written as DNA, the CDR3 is TGTGCCTGGAGTCGAAGGGGGCATGAAAAACTGTTTTTT. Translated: CAWSRRGHEKLFF. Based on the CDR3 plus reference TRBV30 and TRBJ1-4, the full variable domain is SQTIHQWPATLVQPVGSPLSLECTVEGTSNPNLYWYRQAAGRGLQLLFYSVGIGQISSEVPQNLSASRPQDRQFILSSKKLLLSDSGFYLCAWSRRGHEKLFFGSGTQLSVL.

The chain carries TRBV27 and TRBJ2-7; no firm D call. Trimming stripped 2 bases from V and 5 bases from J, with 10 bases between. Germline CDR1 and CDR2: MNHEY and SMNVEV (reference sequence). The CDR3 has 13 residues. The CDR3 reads CASSLRFIDEQYF. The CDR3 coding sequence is TGTGCCAGCAGTTTACGGTTCATAGACGAGCAGTACTTC.

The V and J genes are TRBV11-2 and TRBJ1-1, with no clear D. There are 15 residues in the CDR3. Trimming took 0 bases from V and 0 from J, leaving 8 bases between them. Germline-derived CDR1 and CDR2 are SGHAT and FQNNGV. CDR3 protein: CASSLDPSLNTEAFF. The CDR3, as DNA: TGTGCCAGCAGCTTAGATCCCTCCCTGAACACTGAAGCTTTCTTT.

This CDR3 is CASSPNGGEKLFF. CDR3 DNA sequence: TGTGCCAGCTCACCCAACGGCGGTGAAAAACTGTTTTTT. V gene TRBV18 combines with J gene TRBJ1-4; D is unresolved. CDR1 KGHSH and CDR2 LQKENI come from the germline V gene. CDR3 length: 13 residues. The V gene lost 3 bases and the J gene lost 7 bases, with 9 bases spanning the gap.

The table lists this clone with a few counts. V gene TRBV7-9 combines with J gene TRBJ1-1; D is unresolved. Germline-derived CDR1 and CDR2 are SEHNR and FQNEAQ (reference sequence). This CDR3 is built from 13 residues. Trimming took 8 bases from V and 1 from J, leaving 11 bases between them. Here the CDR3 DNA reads TGTGCCAGCCGGGCGCGGGGGAACACTGAAGCTTTCTTT. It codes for CASRARGNTEAFF.

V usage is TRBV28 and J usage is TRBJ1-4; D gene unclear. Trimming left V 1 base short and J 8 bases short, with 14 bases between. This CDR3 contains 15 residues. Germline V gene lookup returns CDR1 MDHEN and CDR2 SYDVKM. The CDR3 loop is CASSLSGLAVEKLFF. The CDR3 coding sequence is TGTGCCAGCAGTTTATCGGGCCTTGCGGTCGAAAAACTGTTTTTT. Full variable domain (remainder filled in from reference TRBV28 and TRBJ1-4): DVKVTQSSRYLVKRTGEKVFLECVQDMDHENMFWYRQDPGLGLRLIYFSYDVKMKEKGDIPEGYSVSREKKERFSLILESASTNQTSMYLCASSLSGLAVEKLFFGSGTQLSVL.

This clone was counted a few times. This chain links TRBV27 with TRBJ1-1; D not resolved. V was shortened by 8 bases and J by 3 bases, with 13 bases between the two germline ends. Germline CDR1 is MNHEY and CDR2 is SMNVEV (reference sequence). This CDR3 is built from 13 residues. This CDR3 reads CASQWSRYTEAFF. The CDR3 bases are TGTGCCAGCCAGTGGTCCAGATACACTGAAGCTTTCTTT.

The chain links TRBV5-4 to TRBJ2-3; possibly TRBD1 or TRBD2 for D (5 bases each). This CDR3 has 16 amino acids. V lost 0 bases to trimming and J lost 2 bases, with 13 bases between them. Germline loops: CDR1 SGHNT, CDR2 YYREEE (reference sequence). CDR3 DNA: TGTGCCAGCAGCTTGGGGGGGACGGTCCCCACAGATACGCAGTATTTT. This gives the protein CASSLGGTVPTDTQYF.

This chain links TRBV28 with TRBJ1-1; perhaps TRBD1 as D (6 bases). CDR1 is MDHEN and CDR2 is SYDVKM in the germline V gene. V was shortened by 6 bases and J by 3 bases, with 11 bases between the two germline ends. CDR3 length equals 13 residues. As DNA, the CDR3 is TGTGCCAGCAGGCAACAGGGTGACACTGAAGCTTTCTTT. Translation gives CASRQQGDTEAFF.

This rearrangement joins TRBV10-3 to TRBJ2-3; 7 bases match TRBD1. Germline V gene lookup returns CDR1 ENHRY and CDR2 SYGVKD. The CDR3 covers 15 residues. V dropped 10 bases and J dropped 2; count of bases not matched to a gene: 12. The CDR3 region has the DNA TGTGCCACCCTCGGGACAGAGAGACCCACAGATACGCAGTATTTT. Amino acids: CATLGTERPTDTQYF.

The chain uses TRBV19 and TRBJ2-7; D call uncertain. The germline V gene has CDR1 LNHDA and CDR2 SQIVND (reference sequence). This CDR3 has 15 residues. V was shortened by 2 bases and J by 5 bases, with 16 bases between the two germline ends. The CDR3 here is CASSISSPLNHEQYF. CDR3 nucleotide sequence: TGTGCCAGTAGTATAAGTAGCCCTTTGAACCACGAGCAGTACTTC.